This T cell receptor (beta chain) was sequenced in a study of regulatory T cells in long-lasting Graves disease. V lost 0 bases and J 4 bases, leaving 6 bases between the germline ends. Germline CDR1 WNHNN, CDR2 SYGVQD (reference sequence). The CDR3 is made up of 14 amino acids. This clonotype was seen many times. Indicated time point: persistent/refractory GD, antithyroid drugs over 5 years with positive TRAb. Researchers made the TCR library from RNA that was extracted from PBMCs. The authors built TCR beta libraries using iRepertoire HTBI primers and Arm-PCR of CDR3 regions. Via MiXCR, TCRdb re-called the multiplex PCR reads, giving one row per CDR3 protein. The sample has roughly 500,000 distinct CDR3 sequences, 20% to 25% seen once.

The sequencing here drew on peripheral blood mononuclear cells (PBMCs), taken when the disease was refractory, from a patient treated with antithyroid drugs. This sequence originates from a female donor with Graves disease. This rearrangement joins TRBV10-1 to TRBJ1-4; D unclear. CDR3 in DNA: TGCGCCAGCAGTGAGTCGGACCATAATGAAAAACTGTTTTTT. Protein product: CASSESDHNEKLFF.